This T cell receptor beta chain was recovered during a study of T cell responses to AZD1222 COVID-19 vaccine. Study information: The analysis combined second doses at about 4 or about 12 weeks.

Data came from immunoSEQ multiplex PCR; TCRdb stores just in-frame clones and leaves some out. This table has about 90,000 clones, around 86% appearing once. Study results and caveats: Across spike, vaccine-associated CD4 TCRs were found, dominant at 160-218 and 743-854. Nearly half of spike-specific TCRs reportedly go after variant regions that carry no mutations.

As for this clone: Its cognate antigen is unknown.

The CDR3 is 17 residues long. The ends lost 4 bases at V and 5 bases at J; junction bases unmatched: 13. Per germline, CDR1 LGHNA and CDR2 YNFKEQ. Sequenced material: peripheral blood, taken on day 0 of AZD1222 vaccination. The source of this sequence is an adult in good health. This chain connects TRBV4-2 to TRBJ2-3, with 9 bases identical to TRBD2. The CDR3 coding sequence is TGTGCCAGCAGCCCATCAGCGAGCGGGAGGAGGGTAGATACGCAGTATTTT. This translates into CASSPSASGRRVDTQYF.